This T cell receptor (beta chain) was sequenced during a study of OX40 agonist ivuxolimab in advanced cancers. Study-level information: All patients had ivuxolimab intravenously every 2 weeks at 0.01 to 10 mg/kg. Hepatocellular carcinoma, melanoma, renal cell or head and neck cancer was diagnosed in the dose-escalation patients.

Assay: immunoSEQ multiplex PCR; the TCRdb copy retains only in-frame clones and omits some. The repertoire holds around 72,000 clones, with roughly nine tenths as singletons. Concerning this clone: The antigen is unknown.

Whole-study results and caveats: Clones of CD4+ and CD8+ blood T cells grew by week 6 at doses of 0.1 to 3.0 mg/kg.

This TCR was sampled from an adult with an advanced solid tumor such as melanoma, head and neck, liver or kidney cancer. This specimen consisted of CD4+ or CD8+ T cells sorted from blood, obtained in a trial of the OX40 agonist ivuxolimab.

CDR3 coding DNA: TGCGCCAGGAGCCTGGGACTAGTATCCCCCGAGCAGTTCTTC. It translates to CARSLGLVSPEQFF. The chain joins TRBV10-1 to TRBJ2-1; 8 nucleotides agree with TRBD2. The ends lost 9 bases at V and 10 bases at J; junction bases unmatched: 14. In germline, CDR1 is WNHNN, CDR2 SYGVQD (reference sequence). This CDR3 has 14 residues.